This T cell receptor (beta chain) was captured by sequencing in a study of T cell clonotyping in hematopoietic cell transplantation. Overall study context: Pretransplant recipient samples were taken after cytoreduction.

In the case of this clone: Antigen unknown.

Generated by immunoSEQ multiplex PCR, the TCRdb table keeps only in-frame clones and is missing some. The data show about 50,000 clones, 70% to 90% seen once. This CDR3 region has 14 residues. Germline V gene data show CDR1 as SGHNT and CDR2 as YYREEE (reference sequence). The junction had 6 bases not matched to a gene; V was cut back by 3 bases and J by 7 bases. Described time point: recipient sample about 28 days before transplant, after cytoreduction. Recipients were bled about 28 days pretransplant and at posttransplant days 30, 100, 180. Notes on the study in general: Pathologically expanded recipient clonotypes increased progressively from day 30 to day 180 as diversity fell. Few recipient clonotypes overlapped donors; over 97% were de novo at given depth.

The sequence came from a man aged 55-75 years with biphenotypic leukemia. Some clones in this sample may be carry-over from other donors' samples. The sequenced sample was peripheral blood mononuclear cells, obtained before stem cell transplant. This rearrangement joins TRBV5-4 to TRBJ2-1, with 8 bases lining up with TRBD2. This CDR3 is CASSSSRGGNEQFF. DNA for the CDR3: TGTGCCAGCAGCTCATCCCGGGGGGGGAATGAGCAGTTCTTC.